A selection of T cell receptor beta chains follows, all from one sample in a study of spatial heterogeneity in lung cancer. TCRdb recomputed calls from the 5' RACE reads with MiXCR, one row per CDR3 protein. In the table there are about 50,000 distinct CDR3 sequences, 7.5% to 8% of which are singletons. The sample here was PBMCs, taken at surgery. The receptors come from a female donor with early-stage non-small cell lung cancer. Both conserved end residues are part of each CDR3. A D gene is named only where the DNA matches it firmly. The size of a clone is reported for some rows only, either as once, few or many, or as a class for expanded clones.

CASSFRQGATGELFF,TGCGCCAGCAGCTTCAGACAGGGGGCGACCGGGGAGCTGTTTTTT,many,TRBD1,TRBJ2-2,TRBV5-1
CASSTWTGPDTQYF,TGTGCCAGCAGCACGTGGACAGGCCCAGATACGCAGTATTTT,-,TRBD1,TRBJ2-3,TRBV11-2
CSVGDRGDQPYEQYF,TGCAGCGTGGGCGACCGCGGGGACCAACCCTACGAGCAGTACTTC,many,-,TRBJ2-7,TRBV29-1
CASSIGGTAYNEQFF,TGTGCCAGTAGTATAGGGGGGACCGCCTACAATGAGCAGTTCTTC,few,-,TRBJ2-1,TRBV19
CASSQGTGADYGYTF,TGCGCCAGCAGCCAAGGTACAGGGGCGGACTATGGCTACACCTTC,many,TRBD1,TRBJ1-2,TRBV4-1
CASSPGQGIYEQYF,TGTGCCAGCAGCCCTGGACAGGGAATTTACGAGCAGTACTTC,-,TRBD1,TRBJ2-7,TRBV11-2
CASSRSGGWQEAQYF,TGTGCCAGTAGCCGCAGCGGGGGGTGGCAAGAGGCCCAGTACTTC,-,TRBD2,TRBJ2-5,TRBV19
CASSQEVGAPTGELFF,TGCGCCAGCAGCCAAGAGGTGGGGGCCCCAACCGGGGAGCTGTTTTTT,many,-,TRBJ2-2,TRBV4-3
CASSWNLAADTDTQYF,TGTGCCAGCAGCTGGAATCTAGCGGCTGACACAGATACGCAGTATTTT,-,TRBD2,TRBJ2-3,TRBV13
CASSPRDSQETQYF,TGTGCCAGCAGCCCTCGGGACAGCCAAGAGACCCAGTACTTC,many,TRBD1,TRBJ2-5,TRBV3-1
CASSLEGSTDTQYF,TGCGCCAGCAGCTTGGAAGGGAGCACAGATACGCAGTATTTT,-,-,TRBJ2-3,TRBV5-1
CSVAGTGPTNTEAFF,TGCAGCGTCGCCGGGACAGGGCCCACGAACACTGAAGCTTTCTTT,few,TRBD1,TRBJ1-1,TRBV29-1
CASRRPTSGGSYEQYF,TGTGCCAGCAGGCGACCAACTAGCGGGGGGTCCTACGAGCAGTACTTC,few,TRBD2,TRBJ2-7,TRBV27
CAIHNGPGRGSLNEQFF,TGCGCCATCCACAACGGCCCGGGTAGGGGATCCCTCAATGAGCAGTTCTTC,many,-,TRBJ2-1,TRBV5-1
CASNRDSNSPLHF,TGTGCCAGCAACCGGGACAGTAATTCACCCCTCCACTTT,many,TRBD1,TRBJ1-6,TRBV27
CASSGGYSNQPQHF,TGTGCCAGCAGCGGGGGGTATAGCAATCAGCCCCAGCATTTT,many,-,TRBJ1-5,TRBV9
CASSLWRTGTNSPLHF,TGTGCCAGCAGCTTATGGAGAACAGGGACCAATTCACCCCTCCACTTT,few,-,TRBJ1-6,TRBV7-9
CASNRGRGSHGYTF,TGTGCCAGCAATCGGGGCAGGGGGTCCCATGGCTACACCTTC,-,TRBD1,TRBJ1-2,TRBV6-5
CASSISALSSYNSPLHF,TGTGCCAGTAGTATATCCGCCCTGAGCTCCTATAATTCACCCCTCCACTTT,few,-,TRBJ1-6,TRBV19
CAWTGSENEKLFF,TGTGCCTGGACAGGGAGTGAGAATGAAAAACTGTTTTTT,few,-,TRBJ1-4,TRBV30
CASSVPSLCPRMSNEQFF,TGTGCCAGCAGCGTACCTTCGCTGTGCCCCCGAATGAGCAATGAGCAGTTCTTC,many,-,TRBJ2-1,TRBV9
CATSSGWRNQPQHF,TGTGCCACCAGCAGCGGGTGGCGCAATCAGCCCCAGCATTTT,few,-,TRBJ1-5,TRBV15
CASSSLQRETQYF,TGTGCCAGCAGTTCCCTCCAGCGGGAGACCCAGTACTTC,few,-,TRBJ2-5,TRBV6-2/TRBV6-3
CASSLDHVAGGTEVDEQFF,TGTGCCAGCAGTTTAGATCATGTAGCGGGGGGGACAGAGGTCGATGAGCAGTTCTTC,many,TRBD2,TRBJ2-1,TRBV12-3/TRBV12-4
CASSLEGLNTEAFF,TGTGCCAGCAGCTTGGAAGGATTGAACACTGAAGCTTTCTTT,medium-sized,-,TRBJ1-1,TRBV5-8
CASRTGNRFGNIQYF,TGTGCCAGTCGGACAGGGAACAGATTTGGGAACATTCAGTACTTC,many,TRBD1,TRBJ2-4,TRBV28
CASSPWEGLVTEAFF,TGTGCCAGCAGCCCGTGGGAGGGCCTCGTCACTGAAGCTTTCTTT,many,-,TRBJ1-1,TRBV12-3/TRBV12-4
CASRSDRAWGEQYF,TGTGCCAGCCGTTCCGACAGGGCTTGGGGGGAGCAGTACTTC,few,TRBD1,TRBJ2-7,TRBV7-8
CASSSSSGVGGEQFF,TGTGCCAGCAGCTCCTCCAGCGGGGTTGGTGGTGAGCAGTTCTTC,many,TRBD2,TRBJ2-1,TRBV7-8
CASEPPPIGRGVQNEQFF,TGTGCTAGTGAACCACCCCCTATTGGGCGGGGGGTTCAGAATGAGCAGTTCTTC,few,TRBD2,TRBJ2-1,TRBV12-5